A single sample gave rise to the 25 T cell receptor beta chains below, sequenced in a study of blood T cell repertoires in COVID-19. The assay was immunoSEQ multiplex PCR, and TCRdb's table has in-frame clones only and misses some. The data hold hundreds of thousands of clones, with more than 75% observed a single time. The specimen was PBMCs or T cells enriched from blood (not recorded which). These TCRs come from a man aged 35-49 years who had recovered from COVID-19.

This chain connects TRBV6-6 to TRBJ1-3, with D possibly matching TRBD1 (6 bases). Germline V CDR1 and CDR2: MNHNY, SVGAGI (reference sequence). The ends were cut back, 7 bases at V and 2 bases at J, with 9 bases in the middle. The CDR3 loop spans 13 amino acids. In DNA form, the CDR3 reads TGTGCCAGCATTGGGACAACTGGAAACACCATATATTTT. Encoded protein: CASIGTTGNTIYF.

This clone appeared once. The CDR3 protein is CASSSRRLGTGELFF. The CDR3 DNA is TGTGCCAGCAGCTCCCGACGACTTGGCACCGGGGAGCTGTTTTTT. This chain uses TRBV7-9 with TRBJ2-2; no definite D call. CDR3 size: 15 residues. The germline gives CDR1 SEHNR, CDR2 FQNEAQ (reference sequence). Trimming removed 4 bases from V and 4 bases from J, with 13 bases in between.

The rearrangement joins TRBV6-5 to TRBJ1-1; 9 nucleotides align to TRBD1. CDR3 length: 14 residues. With V trimmed by 4 bases and J by 5 bases, 5 bases remained unmatched. CDR1 is MNHEY, CDR2 SVGAGI, per germline. The CDR3: CASSSTGGTTEAFF. CDR3 bases: TGTGCCAGCAGTTCCACAGGGGGCACGACTGAAGCTTTCTTT.

The chain links TRBV19 to TRBJ1-5, with unresolved D. Germline loops: CDR1 LNHDA, CDR2 SQIVND (reference sequence). The CDR3 is 12 residues long. Trimming removed 1 base from V and 7 bases from J, with 5 bases in between. The CDR3 here is CASSIGPQPQHF. The CDR3 nucleotides are TGTGCCAGTAGTATAGGTCCGCAGCCCCAGCATTTT.

The chain links TRBV2 to TRBJ2-5; unclear D gene. This CDR3 is built from 12 residues. Germline CDR1 reads SNHLY; CDR2 reads FYNNEI. Trimming shortened V by 2 bases and J by 3 bases, and 4 bases separated the two germline ends. CDR3: CASSEIEETQYF. The CDR3 bases are TGTGCCAGCAGTGAAATAGAAGAGACCCAGTACTTC.

This chain joins TRBV10-3 and TRBJ2-1; 11 nucleotides agree with TRBD2. V shed 7 bases, J shed 5 bases, and the junction held 10 bases outside the gene matches. Germline-derived CDR1 and CDR2 are ENHRY and SYGVKD. The CDR3 covers 16 residues. CDR3 loop: CAIMTRGTSGDNEQFF. The DNA of the CDR3 is TGTGCCATCATGACTAGGGGGACTAGCGGAGACAATGAGCAGTTCTTC.

As regards this clone: The sample has other DNA sequences that encode this CDR3 too. The V call is TRBV9, the J call TRBJ2-5; a possible D gene is TRBD2 (6 bases). Trimming removed 0 bases from V and 5 bases from J, with 14 bases in between. Germline CDR1 is SGDLS and CDR2 is YYNGEE. The CDR3 is 15 amino acids. The CDR3 nucleotides read TGTGCCAGCAGCGTAGAAGGAGGGGCGGGGGAGACCCAGTACTTC. It yields the protein CASSVEGGAGETQYF.

This chain uses TRBV11-3 with TRBJ1-6; 9 bases agree with TRBD1. V was pared by 5 bases and J by 7 bases, with 6 bases of the junction left unmatched. CDR1 is SGHNT, CDR2 YENEEA, per germline. The CDR3 contains 15 residues. CDR3 region: CASSEGTGWNSPLHF. CDR3 DNA sequence: TGTGCCAGCAGCGAAGGGACAGGGTGGAATTCACCCCTCCACTTT.

The chain has TRBV11-3 and TRBJ2-7; maybe TRBD1 (5 bases). The CDR3 sequence is 14 residues long. Germline lookup yields CDR1 SGHNT and CDR2 YENEEA. V lost 1 base and J lost 2, with 9 bases in between. The CDR3 spells CASSLGGRAYEQYF. CDR3 DNA sequence: TGTGCCAGCAGCTTAGGGGGCAGGGCCTACGAGCAGTACTTC. Using reference TRBV11-3 and TRBJ2-7 for the parts outside the CDR3, the full variable domain is EAGVVQSPRYKIIEKKQPVAFWCNPISGHNTLYWYLQNLGQGPELLIRYENEEAVDDSQLPKDRFSAERLKGVDSTLKIQPAELGDSAVYLCASSLGGRAYEQYFGPGTRLTVT.

This chain's CDR3 is CASSLDTAQGETQYF. CDR3 DNA sequence: TGTGCCAGCAGCTTAGACACAGCGCAGGGAGAGACCCAGTACTTC. The rearrangement links TRBV11-2 to TRBJ2-5, with TRBD1 as a possible D gene (5 bases). The germline V gene encodes CDR1 SGHAT and CDR2 FQNNGV. V was shortened by 0 bases and J by 4 bases, with 12 bases between the two germline ends. CDR3 size: 15 residues.

The gene calls are TRBV30 and TRBJ1-1; 8 bases match TRBD1. With V trimmed by 4 bases and J by 5 bases, 9 bases remained unmatched. In germline, CDR1 is GTSNPN, CDR2 SVGIG (reference sequence). CDR3 length equals 14 residues. CDR3: CAWTGGHGWTEAFF. The CDR3 nucleotides are TGTGCCTGGACAGGGGGCCATGGGTGGACTGAAGCTTTCTTT. The entire variable domain, with the rest obtained from reference TRBV30 and TRBJ1-1, is as follows: SQTIHQWPATLVQPVGSPLSLECTVEGTSNPNLYWYRQAAGRGLQLLFYSVGIGQISSEVPQNLSASRPQDRQFILSSKKLLLSDSGFYLCAWTGGHGWTEAFFGQGTRLTVV.

This clone came up once. CDR3 bases: TGTGCCAGCAGCTTGGGATCGGGGACTTTTAATGAAAAACTGTTTTTT. Protein product: CASSLGSGTFNEKLFF. V and J are TRBV5-8 and TRBJ1-4, with D tentatively TRBD1 (5 bases). V was cut by 0 bases and J by 4 bases, with 13 bases left in between. The germline CDR1 and CDR2 sequences are SGHTS and YDEGEE. The CDR3 totals 16 residues.

V is TRBV27 and J is TRBJ2-1; 9 positions agree with TRBD2. Germline lookup yields CDR1 MNHEY and CDR2 SMNVEV (reference sequence). This CDR3 has 15 residues. The V gene end was trimmed by 2 bases and the J gene end by 4 bases; junction bases not matched to a gene: 3. The CDR3 spells CASSLGGRVYNEQFF. The CDR3 DNA sequence: TGTGCCAGCAGTTTAGGCGGGAGGGTTTACAATGAGCAGTTCTTC.

The gene calls are TRBV4-1 and TRBJ2-4, with 10 positions matching TRBD2. Germline values: CDR1 MGHRA, CDR2 YSYEKL. Trimming at V came to 2 bases and at J to 0 bases, leaving 7 bases not matched to a gene. The CDR3 has 18 residues. Here the CDR3 DNA reads TGCGCCAGCAGCCAAACCGTAGCGGGAGGATTAGCCAAAAACATTCAGTACTTC. Protein: CASSQTVAGGLAKNIQYF.

This chain uses TRBV7-9 with TRBJ2-2, with TRBD2 identical over 8 bases. This CDR3 has 12 amino acids. Losses at the gene ends were 1 base for V and 14 bases for J; bases not matched to a gene: 3. The germline V gene encodes CDR1 SEHNR and CDR2 FQNEAQ (reference sequence). CDR3 bases: TGTGCCAGCAGCTTAGAAGCGGGAGACCTGTTTTTT. Its protein product is CASSLEAGDLFF.

The V call is TRBV6-2 or TRBV6-3, the J call TRBJ2-7; TRBD1 is a possible D gene (5 bases). The ends were cut back, 2 bases at V and 3 bases at J, with 14 bases in the middle. This CDR3 spans 15 amino acids. Germline loops: CDR1 MNHEY, CDR2 SVGEGT. The CDR3 loop reads CASSYPNRRLYEQYF. CDR3 bases: TGTGCCAGCAGTTACCCAAACAGGAGACTCTACGAGCAGTACTTC.

The V gene is TRBV15, the J gene TRBJ2-2, with TRBD1 matching over 8 bases. The CDR3 totals 16 residues. Germline assignment: CDR1 LNHNV and CDR2 YYDKDF (reference sequence). V was pared by 3 bases and J by 2 bases, with 5 bases of the junction left unmatched. The CDR3 is CATSRNRGTNTGELFF. CDR3 nucleotide sequence: TGTGCCACCAGCAGGAACAGGGGGACCAACACCGGGGAGCTGTTTTTT.

This clone has more than one count but fewer than ten. The V call is TRBV5-1, the J call TRBJ1-3; D is perhaps TRBD1 (6 bases). The CDR3 covers 16 residues. V was clipped by 4 bases and J by 4 bases, with 18 bases between them. Germline V gives CDR1 SGHRS, CDR2 YFSETQ. CDR3 sequence: CASSRTVSGGGNTIYF. In nucleotides, the CDR3 is TGCGCCAGCAGCCGGACAGTTTCAGGTGGGGGAAACACCATATATTTT. The whole variable domain, remainder taken from reference TRBV5-1 and TRBJ1-3, is KAGVTQTPRYLIKTRGQQVTLSCSPISGHRSVSWYQQTPGQGLQFLFEYFSETQRNKGNFPGRFSGRQFSNSRSEMNVSTLELGDSALYLCASSRTVSGGGNTIYFGEGSWLTVV.

CDR3 coding DNA: TGTGCCAGCAGCTTAGCTTCAGGGGACCTCTACAATGAGCAGTTCTTC. Residues: CASSLASGDLYNEQFF. The rearrangement links TRBV7-9 to TRBJ2-1, with D possibly being TRBD1 (6 bases). CDR3 length equals 16 residues. The germline V gene has CDR1 SEHNR and CDR2 FQNEAQ (reference sequence). Trimming removed 0 bases from V and 3 bases from J, with 12 bases in between.

This chain connects TRBV7-8 to TRBJ2-5; TRBD1 agrees at 9 bases. The ends lost 2 bases at V and 1 base at J; junction bases unmatched: 5. This CDR3 has 16 amino acids. CDR1 is SGHVS, CDR2 FQNEAQ, per germline. CDR3 nucleotides: TGTGCCAGCAGCTTATTCCGGACAGGGGCCCAAGAGACCCAGTACTTC. Protein: CASSLFRTGAQETQYF.

The chain carries TRBV28 and TRBJ2-4; 7 positions match TRBD1. This CDR3 is built from 15 residues. Germline-derived CDR1 and CDR2 are MDHEN and SYDVKM. V lost 3 bases to trimming and J lost 1 base; unmatched junction nucleotides: 3. The CDR3 loop is CASSLTGRAKNIQYF. The CDR3 DNA sequence: TGTGCCAGCAGTTTGACAGGGCGTGCCAAAAACATTCAGTACTTC.

Comments on this clone: Other nucleotide sequences in the sample specify the same CDR3. The rearrangement uses TRBV3-1 (or the pseudogene TRBV3-2) and TRBJ1-2; D possibly corresponds to TRBD1 (5 bases). CDR1 and CDR2 from the germline V gene are LGHDT and YNNKEL (reference sequence). The V gene lost 0 bases and the J gene lost 6 bases, with 11 bases spanning the gap. The CDR3 has 14 residues. DNA of the CDR3: TGTGCCAGCAGCCAAGATCCAGGGCGAGATGGCTACACCTTC. It translates to CASSQDPGRDGYTF.

CDR3: CAIKEGRESYEQYF. Here the CDR3 DNA reads TGTGCCATCAAGGAGGGACGTGAGTCCTACGAGCAGTACTTC. The chain links TRBV10-3 to TRBJ2-7, with a possible D match to TRBD2 (6 bases). Germline V gives CDR1 ENHRY, CDR2 SYGVKD. Trimming removed 7 bases from V and 1 base from J, with 14 bases in between. This CDR3 comprises 14 residues.

The chain couples TRBV4-2 to TRBJ1-2, with 8 nucleotides matching TRBD1. The CDR3 length is 15 residues. The junction had 7 bases not matched to a gene; V was cut back by 2 bases and J by 5 bases. CDR1 is LGHNA and CDR2 is YNFKEQ in the germline V gene. CDR3 bases: TGTGCCAGCAGCCAACCAGGACAGGGAGGGTATGGCTACACCTTC. As protein: CASSQPGQGGYGYTF.

A remark on this clone: The same CDR3 arises from other DNA sequences in this sample as well. This chain links TRBV18 with TRBJ1-4; D gene unclear. This CDR3 spans 14 amino acids. Trimming cost V 3 bases and J 4 bases, with 9 bases left between them. CDR1 and CDR2 from the germline V gene are KGHSH and LQKENI. CDR3 DNA sequence: TGTGCCAGCTCACCGAGGCAGATTAATGAAAAACTGTTTTTT. This sequence encodes CASSPRQINEKLFF.